This TCR beta chain was identified during a study of regulatory T cells in long-lasting Graves disease. As to time point: persistent/refractory GD, antithyroid drugs over 5 years with positive TRAb. Extracted RNA from PBMCs served as the source of the TCR library. Arm-PCR of CDR3 regions with iRepertoire HTBI primers generated TCR beta libraries. One entry per CDR3 protein, called by TCRdb with MiXCR from the multiplex PCR reads. The sample includes approximately 360,000 distinct CDR3 sequences, about 23% seen only once; the top ten take roughly a quarter. This clonotype was observed at least ten times. Its antigen is still unknown. Study-level points and caveats: Comparison showed that persistent patients shared more public clonotypes (about 2,700) than new patients (about 880).

This sequence was found in a woman between 35 and 50 years old with Graves disease. This material consisted of peripheral blood mononuclear cells (PBMCs), taken when the disease was refractory, from a patient treated with antithyroid drugs.

The CDR3 DNA sequence: TGCAGTGCTAGAGATCCCTCGACTAGTTGGAAGGAGACCCAGTACTTC. Residues: CSARDPSTSWKETQYF. The chain links TRBV20-1 to TRBJ2-5; a possible D gene is TRBD2 (6 bases). Germline CDR1 DFQATT, CDR2 SNEGSKA (reference sequence). The CDR3 spans 16 residues. V lost 0 bases to trimming and J lost 5 bases, with 19 bases between them.